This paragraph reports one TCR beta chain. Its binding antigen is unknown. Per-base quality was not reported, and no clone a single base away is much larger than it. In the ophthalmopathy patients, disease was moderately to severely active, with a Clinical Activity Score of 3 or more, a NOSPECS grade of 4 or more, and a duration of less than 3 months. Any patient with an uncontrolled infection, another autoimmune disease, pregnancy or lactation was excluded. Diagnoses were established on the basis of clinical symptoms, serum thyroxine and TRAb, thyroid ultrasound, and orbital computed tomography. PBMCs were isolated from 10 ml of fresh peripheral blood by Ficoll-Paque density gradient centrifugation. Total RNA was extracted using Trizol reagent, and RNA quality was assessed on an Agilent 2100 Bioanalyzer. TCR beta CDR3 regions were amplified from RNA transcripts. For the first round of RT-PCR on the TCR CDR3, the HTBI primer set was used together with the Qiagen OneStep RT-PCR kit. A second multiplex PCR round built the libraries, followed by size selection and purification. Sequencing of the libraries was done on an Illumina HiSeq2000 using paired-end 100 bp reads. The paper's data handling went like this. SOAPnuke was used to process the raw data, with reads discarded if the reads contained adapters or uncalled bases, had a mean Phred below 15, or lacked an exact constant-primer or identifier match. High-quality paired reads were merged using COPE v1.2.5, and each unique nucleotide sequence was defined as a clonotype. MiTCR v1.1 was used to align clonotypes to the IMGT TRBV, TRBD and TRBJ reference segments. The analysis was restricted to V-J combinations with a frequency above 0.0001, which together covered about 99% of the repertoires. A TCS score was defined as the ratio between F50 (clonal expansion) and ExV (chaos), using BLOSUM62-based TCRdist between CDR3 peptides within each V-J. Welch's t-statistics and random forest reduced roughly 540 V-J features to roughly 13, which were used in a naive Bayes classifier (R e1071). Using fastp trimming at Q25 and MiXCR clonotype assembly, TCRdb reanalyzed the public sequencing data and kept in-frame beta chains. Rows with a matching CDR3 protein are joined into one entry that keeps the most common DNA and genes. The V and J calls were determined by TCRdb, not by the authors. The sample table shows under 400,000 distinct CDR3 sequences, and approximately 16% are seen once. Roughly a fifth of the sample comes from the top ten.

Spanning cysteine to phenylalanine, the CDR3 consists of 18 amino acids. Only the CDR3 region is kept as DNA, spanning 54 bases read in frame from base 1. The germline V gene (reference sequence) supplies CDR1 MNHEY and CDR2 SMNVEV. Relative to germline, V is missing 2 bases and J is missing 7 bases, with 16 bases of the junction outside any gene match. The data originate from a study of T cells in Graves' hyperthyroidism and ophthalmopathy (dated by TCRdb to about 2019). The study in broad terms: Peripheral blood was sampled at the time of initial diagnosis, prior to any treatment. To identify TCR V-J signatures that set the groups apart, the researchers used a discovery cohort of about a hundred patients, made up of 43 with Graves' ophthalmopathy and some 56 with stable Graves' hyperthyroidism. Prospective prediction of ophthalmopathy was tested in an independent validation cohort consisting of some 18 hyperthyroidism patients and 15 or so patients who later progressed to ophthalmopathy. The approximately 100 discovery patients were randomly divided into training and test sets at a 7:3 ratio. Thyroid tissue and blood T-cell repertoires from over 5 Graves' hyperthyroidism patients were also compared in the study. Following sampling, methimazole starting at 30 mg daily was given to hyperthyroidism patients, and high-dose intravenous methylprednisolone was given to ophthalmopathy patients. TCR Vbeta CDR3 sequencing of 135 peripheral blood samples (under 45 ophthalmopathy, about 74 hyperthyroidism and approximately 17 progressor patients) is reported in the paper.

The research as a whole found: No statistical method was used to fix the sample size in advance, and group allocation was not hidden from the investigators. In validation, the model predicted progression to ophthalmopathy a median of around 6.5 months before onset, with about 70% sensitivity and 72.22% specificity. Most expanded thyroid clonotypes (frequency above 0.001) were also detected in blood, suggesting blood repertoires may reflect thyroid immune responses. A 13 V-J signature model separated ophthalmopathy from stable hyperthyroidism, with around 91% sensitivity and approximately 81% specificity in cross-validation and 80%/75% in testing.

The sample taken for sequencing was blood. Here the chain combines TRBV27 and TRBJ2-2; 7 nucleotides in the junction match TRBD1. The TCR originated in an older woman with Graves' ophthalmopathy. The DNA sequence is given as TGTGCCAGCAGTTTAAATTACGACAGGGTGGCCTCCGGCGGGGAGCTGTTTTTT. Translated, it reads CASSLNYDRVASGGELFF.